Each of the 9 T cell receptor beta chains below was sequenced from the same sample in a study of shared clonotypes between healthy human individuals. Some clones are missing from TCRdb's copy, which holds only in-frame ones; the method was immunoSEQ multiplex PCR. The table includes about 2.4 million clones, approximately 93% detected once. The sample consisted of naive CD4+ T cells from PBMCs. Indicated subset: CD45RA+ positively selected. The receptors come from a man in his late teens or twenties in good health. Some clones in this sample may be carry-over from other donors' samples.

V usage is TRBV30 and J usage is TRBJ1-4, with 8 bases that match TRBD1. The CDR3 is 15 amino acids. CDR1 is GTSNPN, CDR2 SVGIG, per germline (reference sequence). J lost 7 bases, V lost 3 bases, and 10 bases had no gene match. The CDR3 region has the DNA TGTGCCTGGAGGGCTCGACAGGGGAAGAGTGAAAAACTGTTTTTT. Amino acid sequence: CAWRARQGKSEKLFF.

The CDR3 loop is CASSFSGQWDQPQHF. In DNA form, the CDR3 reads TGTGCCAGCAGCTTTAGTGGACAGTGGGATCAGCCCCAGCATTTT. The V gene is TRBV7-2, the J gene TRBJ1-5; maybe TRBD1 (6 bases). Trimming shortened V by 3 bases and J by 5 bases, and 14 bases separated the two germline ends. The germline V gene encodes CDR1 SGHTA and CDR2 FQGNSA. There are 15 residues in the CDR3.

Concerning this clone: Other nucleotide sequences in the sample specify the same CDR3. The V and J genes are TRBV5-1 and TRBJ1-2; D is possibly TRBD1 (5 bases). The germline V gene encodes CDR1 SGHRS and CDR2 YFSETQ. CDR3 size: 13 residues. Trimming removed 4 bases at V and 2 bases at J, with 9 bases between. DNA of the CDR3: TGCGCCAGCAGCAGCCAGGGAAACTATGGCTACACCTTC. Translation: CASSSQGNYGYTF.

About this clone: The same CDR3 also results from other DNA sequences found in this sample. The rearrangement uses TRBV7-7 and TRBJ2-5, with 8 bases lining up with TRBD1. CDR1 SSHAT and CDR2 FNYEAQ come from the germline V gene (reference sequence). This CDR3 region has 14 residues. With 2 bases clipped from V and 5 bases from J, the junction kept 4 bases outside the gene matches. This CDR3 is CASSLQGARETQYF. The CDR3 DNA follows: TGTGCCAGCAGCTTACAGGGGGCTCGGGAGACCCAGTACTTC.

The chain uses TRBV7-2 and TRBJ2-2, with a weak D call TRBD2 (6 bases). The CDR3 is 15 residues long. Trimming shortened V by 1 base and J by 8 bases, and 14 bases separated the two germline ends. CDR1 and CDR2 from the germline V gene are SGHTA and FQGNSA. CDR3 DNA: TGTGCCAGCAGCTTAGGTCCGGGAGCTTCAGGGGAGCTGTTTTTT. Amino acids: CASSLGPGASGELFF.

This chain connects TRBV9 to TRBJ1-1; perhaps TRBD1 as D (6 bases). V was trimmed by 4 bases and J by 8 bases, leaving 18 bases between them. Germline V gene data show CDR1 as SGDLS and CDR2 as YYNGEE. The CDR3 consists of 14 residues. In nucleotides, the CDR3 is TGTGCCAGCAGCCCGTCGACAGGAGTACTCGAAGCTTTCTTT. Its protein product is CASSPSTGVLEAFF.

The rearrangement links TRBV5-1 to TRBJ2-5, with D hard to call. CDR1 SGHRS and CDR2 YFSETQ come from the germline V gene. CDR3 length equals 17 residues. Trimming took off 0 bases at V and 1 base at J, with 16 bases between the two ends. As DNA, the CDR3 is TGCGCCAGCAGCTTGGCCGGGTCGGTGGGATTCCAAGAGACCCAGTACTTC. Translation: CASSLAGSVGFQETQYF.

Note on this clone: The same CDR3 can be traced to other DNA sequences in this sample. The chain joins TRBV5-1 to TRBJ2-3; D uncertain. Deletions cut 0 bases from V and 8 bases from J, with 7 bases between. The CDR3 sequence is 12 residues long. Germline CDR1 is SGHRS and CDR2 is YFSETQ. CDR3 DNA sequence: TGCGCCAGCAGCTTGGAGTCGGGTACGCAGTATTTT. This encodes CASSLESGTQYF.

The V gene is TRBV19, the J gene TRBJ2-1; D remains ambiguous. Trimming pared 4 bases from V and 3 bases from J, leaving 7 bases between. The CDR3 consists of 13 residues. Germline lookup yields CDR1 LNHDA and CDR2 SQIVND (reference sequence). DNA for the CDR3: TGTGCCAGTAGTAGAACAGACTACAATGAGCAGTTCTTC. Protein: CASSRTDYNEQFF.